Sequencing of this T cell receptor (beta chain) was carried out in a study of T cells in Graves' hyperthyroidism and ophthalmopathy. This clonotype was detected ten times or more. Amplified TCR beta CDR3 regions derived from RNA transcripts. The HTBI primer set drove a first-round RT-PCR of the TCR CDR3. Via MiXCR, TCRdb re-called the multiplex PCR reads, giving one row per CDR3 protein. Of fewer than 900,000 distinct CDR3 sequences in the sample, about a sixth are singletons; the top ten hold about 8.4%. Losses at the gene ends were 6 bases for V and 4 bases for J; bases not matched to a gene: 7. Germline V gene sequence: CDR1 SQVTM, CDR2 ANQGSEA. This CDR3 has 13 amino acids.

This TCR was recovered from a man aged 18 to 30 with Graves' hyperthyroidism. The J gene is TRBJ1-2, the V gene TRBV29-1, with 8 positions matching TRBD1. Source material: blood. Written as DNA, the CDR3 is TGCAGCGTCCAGGCCGGGACAGGCTATGGCTACACCTTC. This encodes CSVQAGTGYGYTF. The entire variable domain, with the rest obtained from reference TRBV29-1 and TRBJ1-2, is as follows: SAVISQKPSRDICQRGTSLTIQCQVDSQVTMMFWYRQQPGQSLTLIATANQGSEATYESGFVIDKFPISRPNLTFSTLTVSNMSPEDSSIYLCSVQAGTGYGYTFGSGTRLTVV.